This entry lists 23 T cell receptor beta chains sequenced from one sample in a study of T cell repertoires in cytomegalovirus infection (dated by TCRdb to the late 2010s). Sequencing used an Illumina HiSeq 1500. TCRdb reran the public reads through fastp at Q25 and MiXCR, keeping productive beta chains. When rows share a CDR3 protein, they turn into one entry using the most common DNA and genes. For this sample there are some 900,000 distinct CDR3 sequences; less than 35% appear just once. In total, the top ten clones hold over 10% of the sample. This sample's treatment or condition label indicates: in vitro stimulation with specific CMV peptide epitopes to enrich CMV-specific T cells. No cognate antigen is known for these TCRs. The material was cultured CD8+ T cells from PBMCs, obtained from culture after CMV antigen stimulation. The receptors were gathered from a human donor in good health (CMV status not recorded). Some clones in this sample may be carry-over from other donors' samples.

The V gene is TRBV2, the J gene TRBJ1-5, with TRBD1 matching over 7 bases. V was pared by 1 base and J by 4 bases, with 4 bases of the junction left unmatched. The germline V gene encodes CDR1 SNHLY and CDR2 FYNNEI. This CDR3 is 15 amino acids long. The CDR3 bases are TGTGCCAGCAGTGAAGAGGGGGCGTTAAATCAGCCCCAGCATTTT. Residues: CASSEEGALNQPQHF. Full variable domain (missing parts from reference TRBV2 and TRBJ1-5): EPEVTQTPSHQVTQMGQEVILRCVPISNHLYFYWYRQILGQKVEFLVSFYNNEISEKSEIFDDQFSVERPDGSNFTLKIRSTKLEDSAMYFCASSEEGALNQPQHFGDGTRLSIL.

This clonotype was recorded a few times. CDR3: CASSYLDRGETEAFF. CDR3 sequence (DNA): TGTGCCAGCAGTTATCTGGACAGGGGGGAAACTGAAGCTTTCTTT. The chain links TRBV6-6 to TRBJ1-1, with TRBD1 matching 10 bases. The CDR3 loop spans 15 amino acids. Germline lookup yields CDR1 MNHNY and CDR2 SVGAGI (reference sequence). V shed 3 bases and J 5 bases; nucleotides not matched to a gene: 6.

This clonotype came up many times. This chain connects TRBV7-9 to TRBJ2-7; D remains unclear. V lost 0 bases, J lost 3 bases, and 12 bases lay in between. CDR1 is SEHNR, CDR2 FQNEAQ, per germline (reference sequence). The length of the CDR3 is 15 residues. The chain's CDR3 is CASSLAATGNYEQYF. CDR3 in DNA: TGTGCCAGCAGCTTAGCGGCTACCGGAAACTACGAGCAGTACTTC.

This sequence joins TRBV19 and TRBJ1-1; TRBD1 might be the D (6 bases). Trimming took off 4 bases at V and 0 bases at J, with 12 bases between the two ends. CDR3 length: 15 amino acids. The V gene's germline CDR1 is LNHDA and CDR2 SQIVND (reference sequence). The CDR3 loop is CASSRRGKMNTEAFF. As DNA, the CDR3 is TGTGCCAGTAGTAGAAGGGGGAAGATGAACACTGAAGCTTTCTTT.

This clonotype was observed a handful of times. The chain uses TRBV20-1 and TRBJ2-1, with 9 bases that match TRBD2. The V gene's germline CDR1 is DFQATT and CDR2 SNEGSKA (reference sequence). The V and J ends lost 3 bases and 3 bases, in that order; junction bases with no gene match: 3. The CDR3 spans 14 residues. This CDR3 reads CSARSGGNYNEQFF. In nucleotides, the CDR3 is TGCAGTGCTAGGAGCGGGGGGAACTACAATGAGCAGTTCTTC.

There are a few counts of this clonotype. V is TRBV15 and J is TRBJ1-5; unclear D gene. Per germline, CDR1 LNHNV and CDR2 YYDKDF (reference sequence). Trimming shortened V by 4 bases and J by 0 bases, and 7 bases separated the two germline ends. There are 14 residues in the CDR3. Here the CDR3 reads CATSTGPSNQPQHF. The CDR3 nucleotides are TGTGCCACCAGCACCGGGCCTAGCAATCAGCCCCAGCATTTT.

This chain connects TRBV4-1 to TRBJ1-2; TRBD1 aligns across 8 bases. The trim removed 2 bases at V and 0 bases at J, leaving 2 bases unmatched. The CDR3 length is 15 residues. The V gene's germline CDR1 is MGHRA and CDR2 YSYEKL. For the CDR3, the DNA is TGCGCCAGCAGCCAAACAGGGGGTTCTAACTATGGCTACACCTTC. This encodes CASSQTGGSNYGYTF.

The rearrangement links TRBV11-1 to TRBJ1-1, with 10 bases lining up with TRBD1. Per the germline V gene, CDR1 is SGHAT and CDR2 is FQDESV (reference sequence). Unmatched junction bases numbered 11, after V lost 3 bases and J lost 4 bases. This CDR3 has 17 amino acids. The CDR3 region is CASSFDRTGGLSTEAFF. Written as DNA, the CDR3 is TGTGCCAGCAGCTTCGATAGGACAGGGGGTTTGAGCACTGAAGCTTTCTTT.

This chain links TRBV6-2 or TRBV6-3 with TRBJ2-1; D remains unclear. Trimming stripped 10 bases from V and 1 base from J, with 8 bases between. CDR1 is MNHEY, CDR2 SVGEGT, per germline. This CDR3 region has 12 residues. CDR3 in amino acids: CATAKSYNEQFF. In DNA form, the CDR3 reads TGTGCCACGGCGAAATCCTACAATGAGCAGTTCTTC.

The CDR3 DNA is TGTGCCAGCAGCCCCGGACTCCTAGGGCAGCCCCAGCATTTT. Its translation is CASSPGLLGQPQHF. This chain uses TRBV7-9 with TRBJ1-5; D uncertain. The germline gives CDR1 SEHNR, CDR2 FQNEAQ (reference sequence). Between the trimmed V and J ends, which lost 5 bases and 7 bases, there was a span of 15 bases. The CDR3 runs 14 residues.

This clonotype was observed a few times. The V call is TRBV28, the J call TRBJ2-1, with D possibly TRBD2 on 6 matching bases. CDR3 length: 17 amino acids. The V and J ends lost 5 bases and 8 bases respectively, with 25 bases between them. Germline CDR1 is MDHEN and CDR2 is SYDVKM. This CDR3 reads CASSPPGGTYYSDEQFF. The CDR3 coding sequence is TGTGCCAGCAGTCCGCCTGGGGGGACCTACTACAGCGATGAGCAGTTCTTC.

This clonotype appeared once. The V gene is TRBV9, the J gene TRBJ2-3; D might be TRBD1 or TRBD2, each matching 5 bases. CDR3 length: 16 residues. Trimming pared 3 bases from V and 2 bases from J, leaving 16 bases between. Germline CDR1 is SGDLS and CDR2 is YYNGEE. The CDR3 loop reads CASSAGDPINTDTQYF. The CDR3 region has the DNA TGTGCCAGCAGCGCTGGGGACCCAATAAACACAGATACGCAGTATTTT. The complete variable domain, with remaining parts taken from reference TRBV9 and TRBJ2-3, reads DSGVTQTPKHLITATGQRVTLRCSPRSGDLSVYWYQQSLDQGLQFLIQYYNGEERAKGNILERFSAQQFPDLHSELNLSSLELGDSALYFCASSAGDPINTDTQYFGPGTRLTVL.

This clonotype was counted between two and nine times. This chain uses TRBV2 with TRBJ1-2; D might be TRBD1 (5 bases). The CDR3 covers 16 residues. Between the trimmed V and J ends, which lost 7 bases and 4 bases, there was a span of 22 bases. The germline V gene encodes CDR1 SNHLY and CDR2 FYNNEI. CDR3 bases: TGTGCCAGCAATTGGGACCGGACCGTCCAGGTCTATGGCTACACCTTC. This encodes CASNWDRTVQVYGYTF.

This clonotype has a handful of counts. The V gene is TRBV5-8, the J gene TRBJ1-4, with 7 nucleotides matching TRBD1. The CDR3 loop spans 17 amino acids. J gave up 5 bases and V 6 bases, and 16 bases lay outside the gene matches. From germline, CDR1 is SGHTS and CDR2 YDEGEE. CDR3 DNA: TGTGCCAGCAAAAAGAGGACAGGCCCCAGAGAGAATGAAAAACTGTTTTTT. It codes for CASKKRTGPRENEKLFF.

This clonotype was recorded a few times. No DNA is shown, since the ends of the CDR3 on it are uncertain; the CDR3 is the one TCRdb lists. CDR3 region: CASSSSFAGSSYNEQFF. This chain connects TRBV28 to TRBJ2-1. The germline gives CDR1 MDHEN, CDR2 SYDVKM. Termini included, the CDR3 measures 17 amino acids.

The chain links TRBV11-2 to TRBJ2-3; D possibly uses TRBD1 or TRBD2 (5 bases each). This CDR3 region has 16 residues. The germline CDR1 and CDR2 sequences are SGHAT and FQNNGV. Trimming shortened V by 1 base and J by 7 bases, and 18 bases separated the two germline ends. The CDR3: CASSLGVGEPVNTQYF. In DNA form, the CDR3 reads TGTGCCAGCAGCTTAGGAGTGGGGGAGCCCGTGAATACGCAGTATTTT.

This clonotype turned up a few times. V gene TRBV18 combines with J gene TRBJ2-1; 9 nucleotides align to TRBD2. CDR1 is KGHSH and CDR2 is LQKENI in the germline V gene. This CDR3 contains 16 residues. Germline trimming cut 8 bases from V and 5 bases from J; bases unmatched to any gene: 13. The chain's CDR3 is CASTPQAGGRDNEQFF. The CDR3 DNA sequence: TGTGCCAGCACCCCGCAAGCGGGGGGTCGGGACAATGAGCAGTTCTTC.

This clonotype was recorded many times. The J gene is TRBJ2-7, the V gene TRBV7-2; a possible D gene is TRBD2 (5 bases). V was shortened by 0 bases and J by 0 bases, with 9 bases between the two germline ends. Germline V gives CDR1 SGHTA, CDR2 FQGNSA. The CDR3 is 15 amino acids. The DNA of the CDR3 is TGTGCCAGCAGCTTAGCTCGGGATTCCTCCTACGAGCAGTACTTC. Its translation: CASSLARDSSYEQYF.

The rearrangement uses TRBV27 and TRBJ2-3; possible D gene TRBD2, 6 bases. Per the germline V gene, CDR1 is MNHEY and CDR2 is SMNVEV (reference sequence). Trimming took 1 base from V and 0 from J, leaving 11 bases between them. The CDR3 is 16 amino acids. CDR3 DNA: TGTGCCAGCAGTTTATGGAGGGAGCCTAGCACAGATACGCAGTATTTT. Its protein product is CASSLWREPSTDTQYF.

CDR3 sequence reads: CASSLTISNEKLFF. The CDR3 DNA sequence: TGTGCCAGCAGCTTAACCATTTCGAATGAAAAACTGTTTTTT. The genes are TRBV7-9 and TRBJ1-4; D is unresolved. The CDR3 spans 14 residues. CDR1 is SEHNR and CDR2 is FQNEAQ in the germline V gene (reference sequence). Deletions cut 2 bases from V and 5 bases from J, with 9 bases between.

The rearrangement uses TRBV6-6 and TRBJ2-1; D may be TRBD1 (6 bases). Trimming pared 2 bases from V and 5 bases from J, leaving 10 bases between. Germline CDR1 reads MNHNY; CDR2 reads SVGAGI (reference sequence). The CDR3 totals 14 residues. As DNA, the CDR3 is TGTGCCAGCAGTTACGTGCAGGGGAACAATGAGCAGTTCTTC. Its protein is CASSYVQGNNEQFF.

In this sample, this clonotype turned up a few times. The chain combines TRBV12-3 or TRBV12-4 with TRBJ1-1; the D is unclear. V was cut by 3 bases and J by 2 bases, with 19 bases left in between. The CDR3 runs to 17 residues. CDR3 DNA sequence: TGTGCCAGCAGTTTCTTCACGATCAACCTAATTAACACTGAAGCTTTCTTT. Amino acid sequence: CASSFFTINLINTEAFF.

This clonotype was detected a few times. V gene TRBV6-6 combines with J gene TRBJ1-2; 9 nucleotides line up with TRBD1. The CDR3 is 15 residues long. Per germline, CDR1 MNHNY and CDR2 SVGAGI (reference sequence). V lost 6 bases and J lost 3; bases outside the gene matches: 8. The CDR3 bases are TGTGCCAGCAGATCCGGGACAGGGAGGGACTATGGCTACACCTTC. It translates to CASRSGTGRDYGYTF.